Detailed here is one TCR beta chain. TCRdb's copy holds only in-frame clones and misses some; the assay was immunoSEQ multiplex PCR. The data show about 160,000 clones, approximately 90% seen once. This sample is part of a study of control samples from healthy donors and cancer patients. Germline lookup yields CDR1 SEHNR and CDR2 FQNEAQ (reference sequence). The ends were cut back, 6 bases at V and 6 bases at J, with 11 bases in the middle. The CDR3 is 13 residues long. Sequenced input: blood. The chain joins TRBV7-9 to TRBJ2-2; D remains ambiguous. The sequence was obtained from a man aged 30 to 45 in good health. This CDR3 is CASRFSTAGELFF. DNA of the CDR3: TGTGCCAGCAGATTTTCCACCGCCGGGGAGCTGTTTTTT.